The entry that follows covers one T cell receptor beta chain sequence. Its antigen is not known. The sample is drawn from a study of cytomegalovirus exposure and HLA in healthy donors. The V end was cut by 6 bases, the J end by 4 bases, with 15 bases between. The CDR3 spans 15 residues. The germline V gene has CDR1 MNHNS and CDR2 SASEGT. Overall study findings and caveats: Accurate HLA-A and HLA-B prediction from TCR beta sequences was reported for most subjects. Analysis performed later found more than 15,000 TCR beta sequences associated with HLA alleles at 0.05 false discovery rate. The records held CMV serostatus as the only immune exposure information. The study found most TCR sequences rare, yet found some public TCRs in many donors.

PCR involved 60 Vbeta and 13 Jbeta primers. Assay: immunoSEQ multiplex PCR; the TCRdb copy retains only in-frame clones and omits some. Found here are 100,000 to 150,000 clones, more than 60% of them singletons; the top ten hold under 15%. This sequence was found in a woman aged 55-69 years in good health and CMV-seropositive. The sample comprised PBMCs. V gene TRBV6-1 combines with J gene TRBJ1-4; unclear D gene. The chain's CDR3 is CASRDAGTNNEKLFF. The CDR3 DNA sequence: TGTGCCAGCAGGGATGCGGGAACTAATAATGAAAAACTGTTTTTT.